The 30 T cell receptor beta chains in this list originate from one sample, sequenced in a study of T cells and Merkel cell carcinoma outcomes. The assay was immunoSEQ multiplex PCR, and TCRdb's table has in-frame clones only and misses some. The sample shows roughly 13,000 clones, 92% of them seen only once. The sample was tumor tissue from Merkel cell carcinoma. Receptors originate from a human donor with Merkel cell carcinoma.

This chain connects TRBV5-1 to TRBJ1-2, with 9 bases aligning to TRBD1. The CDR3 is 14 residues long. The V and J ends lost 0 bases and 5 bases, in that order; junction bases with no gene match: 2. Germline-derived CDR1 and CDR2 are SGHRS and YFSETQ. The CDR3 is CASSLVGQGYGYTF. The CDR3 DNA reads as TGCGCCAGCAGCTTGGTCGGACAGGGGTATGGCTACACCTTC.

The chain recombines TRBV4-3 with TRBJ1-5; D unresolved. The CDR3 totals 15 residues. In germline, CDR1 is LGHNA, CDR2 YSLEER. The V end was cut by 0 bases, the J end by 4 bases, with 10 bases between. The CDR3 nucleotides are TGCGCCAGCAGCCAAGAGCTTACACTTAATCAGCCCCAGCATTTT. Its protein is CASSQELTLNQPQHF.

The chain couples TRBV7-3 to TRBJ1-1; tentative D call: TRBD1 (5 bases). Trimming removed 4 bases from V and 3 bases from J, with 12 bases in between. CDR1 and CDR2 (germline): SGHTA, FQGTGA. The CDR3 consists of 14 residues. The CDR3 nucleotides are TGTGCCAGCAGCTCTTCAGGGCGTGACACTGAAGCTTTCTTT. Protein: CASSSSGRDTEAFF.

This chain links TRBV2 with TRBJ1-4; tentative D call: TRBD1 (5 bases). V was pared by 6 bases and J by 0 bases, with 17 bases between. Germline values: CDR1 SNHLY, CDR2 FYNNEI. The CDR3 is made up of 17 amino acids. The CDR3 is CASRGGRSIATNEKLFF. The CDR3 nucleotides are TGTGCCAGCAGGGGGGGGAGATCCATTGCAACTAATGAAAAACTGTTTTTT.

The chain employs TRBV5-4 and TRBJ1-2; D not resolved. This CDR3 contains 12 residues. The V end was cut by 0 bases, the J end by 3 bases, with 3 bases between. Germline V gene lookup returns CDR1 SGHNT and CDR2 YYREEE (reference sequence). CDR3 nucleotides: TGTGCCAGCAGCTTGGGACACTATGGCTACACCTTC. Translating gives CASSLGHYGYTF. Based on the CDR3 plus reference TRBV5-4 and TRBJ1-2, the full variable domain is ETGVTQSPTHLIKTRGQQVTLRCSSQSGHNTVSWYQQALGQGPQFIFQYYREEENGRGNFPPRFSGLQFPNYSSELNVNALELDDSALYLCASSLGHYGYTFGSGTRLTVV.

The chain is built from TRBV7-9 and TRBJ2-5, with no clear D. Germline assignment: CDR1 SEHNR and CDR2 FQNEAQ (reference sequence). V was clipped by 6 bases and J by 3 bases, with 8 bases between them. This CDR3 has 12 amino acids. For the CDR3, the DNA is TGTGCCAGCAGTTTGACCGAAGAGACCCAGTACTTC. Translating gives CASSLTEETQYF.

This chain connects TRBV25-1 to TRBJ2-3; 9 bases agree with TRBD2. Germline V gives CDR1 MGHDK, CDR2 SYGVNS. With V trimmed by 8 bases and J by 8 bases, 14 bases remained unmatched. This CDR3 has 15 residues. The CDR3 nucleotides are TGTGCCAGCCAGACTAGCGGCTCAGGGCGGGGTACGCAGTATTTT. It is translated as CASQTSGSGRGTQYF.

The gene calls are TRBV4-2 and TRBJ2-1; no definite D call. Per germline, CDR1 LGHNA and CDR2 YNFKEQ. CDR3 length: 15 residues. V was shortened by 0 bases and J by 6 bases, with 12 bases between the two germline ends. The CDR3 region has the DNA TGTGCCAGCAGCCAAGATGGCGGACGGAGCAATGAGCAGTTCTTC. Translated: CASSQDGGRSNEQFF.

The V call is TRBV7-9, the J call TRBJ1-5; a weak D match, TRBD1 (6 bases). CDR1 SEHNR and CDR2 FQNEAQ come from the germline V gene (reference sequence). This CDR3 spans 15 amino acids. V lost 2 bases to trimming and J lost 2 bases, with 10 bases between them. CDR3 region: CASSLRGAGNQPQHF. CDR3 coding DNA: TGTGCCAGCAGCTTAAGGGGGGCGGGCAATCAGCCCCAGCATTTT.

The CDR3 DNA is TGCGCCAGCAGCTTGGGTCAGGGACTCGGAGGGGAGACCCAGTACTTC. This translates into CASSLGQGLGGETQYF. The rearrangement uses TRBV5-1 and TRBJ2-5, with TRBD2 as a possible D gene (6 bases). Trimming pared 0 bases from V and 5 bases from J, leaving 17 bases between. The germline gives CDR1 SGHRS, CDR2 YFSETQ. This CDR3 is built from 16 residues.

J is TRBJ1-1 and V is TRBV6-6, with D possibly TRBD1 on 5 matching bases. The V end was cut by 2 bases, the J end by 2 bases, with 12 bases between. The CDR3 extends over 15 amino acids. The germline gives CDR1 MNHNY, CDR2 SVGAGI (reference sequence). The CDR3 spells CASSYVRQGNTEAFF. CDR3 nucleotides: TGTGCCAGCAGTTACGTTCGGCAGGGCAACACTGAAGCTTTCTTT.

The rearrangement links TRBV15 to TRBJ2-1, with D unclear. The CDR3 totals 15 residues. CDR1 is LNHNV, CDR2 YYDKDF, per germline (reference sequence). Trimming removed 3 bases at V and 0 bases at J, with 9 bases between. This CDR3 is CATSSGGSSYNEQFF. Here the CDR3 DNA reads TGTGCCACCAGCAGCGGCGGAAGCTCCTACAATGAGCAGTTCTTC.

The J gene is TRBJ2-1, the V gene TRBV18; the match to TRBD2 covers 12 bases. Germline trimming cut 3 bases from V and 8 bases from J; bases unmatched to any gene: 11. This CDR3 has 17 amino acids. CDR1 and CDR2 from the germline V gene are KGHSH and LQKENI. The CDR3 region has the DNA TGTGCCAGCTCACCTCTAAGGGGGACTAGCGGGCGGGATGAGCAGTTCTTC. The encoded protein is CASSPLRGTSGRDEQFF. Full variable domain (remainder filled in from reference TRBV18 and TRBJ2-1): NAGVMQNPRHLVRRRGQEARLRCSPMKGHSHVYWYRQLPEEGLKFMVYLQKENIIDESGMPKERFSAEFPKEGPSILRIQQVVRGDSAAYFCASSPLRGTSGRDEQFFGPGTRLTVL.

V and J are TRBV7-9 and TRBJ1-4; D unclear. This CDR3 region has 11 residues. V was clipped by 6 bases and J by 4 bases, with 3 bases between them. Looked up from germline, CDR1 is SEHNR and CDR2 is FQNEAQ (reference sequence). In DNA form, the CDR3 reads TGTGCCAGCAGGCTTAATGAAAAACTGTTTTTT. Its translation: CASRLNEKLFF.

This rearrangement joins TRBV2 to TRBJ2-5; possibly TRBD2 for D (5 bases). Germline CDR1 reads SNHLY; CDR2 reads FYNNEI. The CDR3 loop spans 12 amino acids. V shed 5 bases and J shed 2 bases, with 6 bases lying between them. The CDR3 here is CASSSGQETQYF. The CDR3 DNA follows: TGTGCCAGCAGTAGCGGTCAAGAGACCCAGTACTTC. The variable domain in full, with the rest retrieved from reference TRBV2 and TRBJ2-5, is EPEVTQTPSHQVTQMGQEVILRCVPISNHLYFYWYRQILGQKVEFLVSFYNNEISEKSEIFDDQFSVERPDGSNFTLKIRSTKLEDSAMYFCASSSGQETQYFGPGTRLLVL.

The chain couples TRBV5-6 to TRBJ1-1; a weak D match, TRBD1 (5 bases). The CDR3 is 17 amino acids. Germline V CDR1 and CDR2: SGHDT, YYEEEE. V was clipped by 4 bases and J by 0 bases, with 19 bases between them. CDR3 loop: CASSPPGLVDMNTEAFF. As DNA, the CDR3 is TGTGCCAGCAGCCCGCCAGGGTTGGTTGACATGAACACTGAAGCTTTCTTT.

The chain carries TRBV7-8 and TRBJ2-5, with TRBD2 matching 15 bases. This CDR3 has 16 residues. The J segment lost 5 bases and the V segment lost 4 bases, leaving 5 bases of the junction unmatched. Germline V lookup: CDR1 SGHVS, CDR2 FQNEAQ. The CDR3 DNA reads TGTGCCAGCAGCTCGGGACTAGCGGGAGGCGAGGAGACCCAGTACTTC. It translates to CASSSGLAGGEETQYF. Using reference TRBV7-8 and TRBJ2-5 for the parts outside the CDR3, the full variable domain is GAGVSQSPRYKVAKRGQDVALRCDPISGHVSLFWYQQALGQGPEFLTYFQNEAQLDKSGLPSDRFFAERPEGSVSTLKIQRTQQEDSAVYLCASSSGLAGGEETQYFGPGTRLLVL.

The chain is built from TRBV7-2 and TRBJ1-2; D perhaps matches TRBD1 (6 bases). Deletions cut 3 bases from V and 4 bases from J, with 15 bases between. The CDR3 spans 15 residues. Germline values: CDR1 SGHTA, CDR2 FQGNSA. The DNA for the CDR3 is TGTGCCAGCAGCTTGGGGGCGTTATTCCTCTATGGCTACACCTTC. Its protein is CASSLGALFLYGYTF.

CDR3 nucleotides: TGTGCCAGCAGCGATTCTTACAATGAGCAGTTCTTC. Translating gives CASSDSYNEQFF. This chain uses TRBV9 with TRBJ2-1, with D hard to call. This CDR3 contains 12 residues. V was shortened by 3 bases and J by 4 bases, with 5 bases between the two germline ends. CDR1 and CDR2 from the germline V gene are SGDLS and YYNGEE. Drawing the rest from reference TRBV9 and TRBJ2-1, the complete variable domain is DSGVTQTPKHLITATGQRVTLRCSPRSGDLSVYWYQQSLDQGLQFLIQYYNGEERAKGNILERFSAQQFPDLHSELNLSSLELGDSALYFCASSDSYNEQFFGPGTRLTVL.

J is TRBJ2-7 and V is TRBV30, with D perhaps matching TRBD2 (5 bases). V lost 4 bases and J 0 bases, leaving 13 bases between the germline ends. This CDR3 contains 14 residues. Germline-derived CDR1 and CDR2 are GTSNPN and SVGIG (reference sequence). The CDR3 region is CAWTKDWSSYEQYF. DNA of the CDR3: TGTGCCTGGACTAAGGACTGGAGCTCCTACGAGCAGTACTTC.

This clone was found once. The V call is TRBV6-6, the J call TRBJ2-5; D gene uncertain. Trimming took off 7 bases at V and 3 bases at J, with 12 bases between the two ends. This CDR3 has 13 amino acids. CDR1 MNHNY and CDR2 SVGAGI come from the germline V gene (reference sequence). This CDR3 reads CASIHSNEETQYF. The CDR3 nucleotides are TGTGCCAGCATCCATAGTAACGAAGAGACCCAGTACTTC.

This clone was counted a few times. The CDR3 region has the DNA TGTGCCAGCAGCCCCACAGGGGCGCGAACCTCCTACGAGCAGTACTTC. This encodes CASSPTGARTSYEQYF. This chain uses TRBV5-4 with TRBJ2-7; 7 nucleotides agree with TRBD1. Trimming removed 4 bases from V and 0 bases from J; junction bases left unmatched: 10. Germline V gene lookup returns CDR1 SGHNT and CDR2 YYREEE (reference sequence). The CDR3 spans 16 residues.

The chain links TRBV7-3 to TRBJ2-1; possible D gene TRBD2, 5 bases. This CDR3 is built from 14 residues. Germline CDR1 and CDR2: SGHTA and FQGTGA. Trimming shortened V by 5 bases and J by 2 bases, and 10 bases separated the two germline ends. The CDR3: CASSPTGTYNEQFF. The CDR3 coding sequence is TGTGCCAGCAGCCCGACCGGGACCTACAATGAGCAGTTCTTC.

J is TRBJ1-4 and V is TRBV15; a possible D gene is TRBD1 (5 bases). Per the germline V gene, CDR1 is LNHNV and CDR2 is YYDKDF (reference sequence). The CDR3 loop spans 17 amino acids. Trimming removed 2 bases at V and 0 bases at J, with 13 bases between. The DNA for the CDR3 is TGTGCCACCAGCAGAACGGGGACCCGTGCAACTAATGAAAAACTGTTTTTT. This gives the protein CATSRTGTRATNEKLFF.

The rearrangement uses TRBV2 and TRBJ1-2; D is ambiguous. CDR1 and CDR2 (germline): SNHLY, FYNNEI. The CDR3 is 11 amino acids. Trimming left V 4 bases short and J 5 bases short, with 5 bases between. DNA for the CDR3: TGTGCCAGCAGTGTGGAGTATGGCTACACCTTC. Residues: CASSVEYGYTF.

V and J are TRBV7-2 and TRBJ1-4; D uncertain. V was trimmed by 2 bases and J by 0 bases, leaving 7 bases between them. CDR1 SGHTA and CDR2 FQGNSA come from the germline V gene. The CDR3 has 15 amino acids. The CDR3 sequence: CASSLFRTTNEKLFF. CDR3 sequence (DNA): TGTGCCAGCAGCTTATTCCGAACAACTAATGAAAAACTGTTTTTT.

The rearrangement uses TRBV18 and TRBJ1-5; 7 bases are a match to TRBD1. The CDR3 covers 15 residues. V trimming: 3 bases; J trimming: 0 bases; junction bases outside the gene matches: 2. The V gene's germline CDR1 is KGHSH and CDR2 LQKENI. Here the CDR3 DNA reads TGTGCCAGCTCACCGGGGACAGTTAGCAATCAGCCCCAGCATTTT. It yields the protein CASSPGTVSNQPQHF.

The rearrangement uses TRBV5-1 and TRBJ2-3, with D perhaps given as TRBD1 or TRBD2 (5 bases each). V gave up 4 bases and J gave up 6 bases, with 18 bases separating them. The CDR3 is made up of 15 amino acids. Germline V lookup: CDR1 SGHRS, CDR2 YFSETQ. The CDR3 DNA reads as TGCGCCAGCAGCCGGGGTCAGGGAGCAGGGGATACGCAGTATTTT. Translated: CASSRGQGAGDTQYF. Variable domain in full (rest from reference TRBV5-1 and TRBJ2-3): KAGVTQTPRYLIKTRGQQVTLSCSPISGHRSVSWYQQTPGQGLQFLFEYFSETQRNKGNFPGRFSGRQFSNSRSEMNVSTLELGDSALYLCASSRGQGAGDTQYFGPGTRLTVL.

The V and J genes are TRBV5-5 and TRBJ1-6; D gene unclear. The CDR3 consists of 15 residues. Per the germline V gene, CDR1 is SGHKS and CDR2 is YYEKEE (reference sequence). V was clipped by 4 bases and J by 13 bases, with 21 bases between them. DNA for the CDR3: TGTGCCAGCAGCCCGACAACCCTACACTTTTTCCCCCTCCACTTT. The encoded protein is CASSPTTLHFFPLHF.

The chain has TRBV7-6 and TRBJ2-3; D not resolved. Germline-derived CDR1 and CDR2 are SGHVS and FNYEAQ. This CDR3 spans 14 amino acids. V was trimmed by 5 bases and J by 2 bases, leaving 11 bases between them. CDR3 loop: CASSPGPYTDTQYF. The CDR3 region has the DNA TGTGCCAGCAGCCCTGGGCCTTACACAGATACGCAGTATTTT. The entire variable domain, with the rest obtained from reference TRBV7-6 and TRBJ2-3, is as follows: GAGVSQSPRYKVTKRGQDVALRCDPISGHVSLYWYRQALGQGPEFLTYFNYEAQQDKSGLPNDRFSAERPEGSISTLTIQRTEQRDSAMYRCASSPGPYTDTQYFGPGTRLTVL.